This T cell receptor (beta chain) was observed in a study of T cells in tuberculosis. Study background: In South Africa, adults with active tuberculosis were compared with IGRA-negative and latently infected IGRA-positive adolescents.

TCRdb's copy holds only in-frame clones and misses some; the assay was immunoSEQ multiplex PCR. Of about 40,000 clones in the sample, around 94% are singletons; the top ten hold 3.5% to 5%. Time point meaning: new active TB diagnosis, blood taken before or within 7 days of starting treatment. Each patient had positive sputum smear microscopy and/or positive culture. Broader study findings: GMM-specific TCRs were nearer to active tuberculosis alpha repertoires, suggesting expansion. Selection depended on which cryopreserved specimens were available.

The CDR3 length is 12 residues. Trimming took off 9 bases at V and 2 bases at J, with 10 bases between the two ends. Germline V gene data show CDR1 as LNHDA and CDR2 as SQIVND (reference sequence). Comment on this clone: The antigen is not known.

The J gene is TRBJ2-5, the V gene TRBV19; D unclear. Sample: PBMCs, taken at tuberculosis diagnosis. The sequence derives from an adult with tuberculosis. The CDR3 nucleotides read TGTGCCAGAGCATCCCCACAAGAGACCCAGTACTTC. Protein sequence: CARASPQETQYF.